A selection of T cell receptor beta chains follows, all from one sample in a study of molecular identifiers for immune sequencing clone quantification. MiXCR, run by TCRdb on the PCR reads, gives a single entry per CDR3 protein. The table has about half a million distinct CDR3 sequences, about a fifth seen once. What was sequenced was naive CD8+ T cells from blood, with Jurkat cell RNA spiked in. These receptors all come from a human donor in good health. Some libraries in this study had Jurkat cell RNA spiked in. CDR3s include the opening cysteine and the closing phenylalanine or tryptophan. D genes are given only for firm matches. The size field is filled for only some rows; it gives once, few, many or a size class.

-	-	TRBV6-2/TRBV6-3	TRBJ2-1	TGTGCCAGCAGTTACAATGGTGAGCAGTTCTTC	CASSYNGEQFF
-	-	TRBV11-2	TRBJ1-2	TGTGCCAGCAGCCCCCGGGATCCCCGGTATTATGGCTACACCTTC	CASSPRDPRYYGYTF
-	-	TRBV4-1	TRBJ1-2	TGCGCCAGCAGCCACGAAGGACTCATTTCCTATGGCTACACCTTC	CASSHEGLISYGYTF
TRBD1	few	TRBV4-3	TRBJ1-5	TGCGCCAGCAGCCAAGAAGTGTACAGGGGGCTCATGAGTCAGCCCCAGCATTTT	CASSQEVYRGLMSQPQHF
TRBD2	many	TRBV27	TRBJ2-7	TGTGCCAGCAGTTCAGTCGGGGGCGGGGGGTACGAGCAGTACTTC	CASSSVGGGGYEQYF
TRBD1	-	TRBV4-3	TRBJ1-1	TGCGCCAGCAGCCAAGATGCAGGGGGTGTCGCTGAAGCTTTCTTT	CASSQDAGGVAEAFF
-	many	TRBV29-1	TRBJ1-1	TGCAGCGTTGAGACTGGGCAGGACACTGAAGCTTTCTTT	CSVETGQDTEAFF
TRBD1	few	TRBV4-3	TRBJ1-2	TGCGCCAGCAGCCCAGGACAGGGGTCCTCCTATGGCTACACCTTC	CASSPGQGSSYGYTF
-	many	TRBV20-1	TRBJ2-7	TGCAGTGCTAGTGACCGGGACAAGGTCTACGAGCAGTACTTC	CSASDRDKVYEQYF
-	many	TRBV29-1	TRBJ2-3	TGCAGCGTTCCTTGGGGTAGTTTTGAATATTTT	CSVPWGSFEYF
TRBD1	-	TRBV12-3/TRBV12-4	TRBJ2-7	TGTGCCAGCAGTAGACAGGGTCCCATCTTACCCTACGAGCAGTACTTC	CASSRQGPILPYEQYF
-	few	TRBV12-3/TRBV12-4	TRBJ2-7	TGTGCCAGCTCTAAGGGGACGTACGAGCAGTACTTC	CASSKGTYEQYF
-	many	TRBV11-2	TRBJ2-3	TGTGCCAGCAGCCCATACAACACAGATACGCAGTATTTT	CASSPYNTDTQYF
TRBD2	many	TRBV7-2	TRBJ2-5	TGTGCCAGCATGGGCGGGGGGGCCTCTCAAGAGACCCAGTACTTC	CASMGGGASQETQYF
-	-	TRBV7-2	TRBJ2-4	TGTGCCAGCAGCTTACCCGTCATGGAGGGGGGCTGGAACATTCAGTACTTC	CASSLPVMEGGWNIQYF
-	-	TRBV12-3/TRBV12-4	TRBJ2-3	TGTGCCAGCACTGATCGGCCGGTCGATACGCAGTATTTT	CASTDRPVDTQYF
TRBD2	-	TRBV6-5	TRBJ2-3	TGTGCCAGCAGTTTAGGGGGGACTAGCGGCACAGATACGCAGTATTTT	CASSLGGTSGTDTQYF
-	few	TRBV5-6	TRBJ2-4	TGTGCCAGCAGCCAGGACGGGTTGGCGGACATTCAGTACTTC	CASSQDGLADIQYF
-	many	TRBV7-9	TRBJ1-5	TGTGCCAGCAGCTTTTCCCGGGGGGCCGGCGGAAGCAATCAGCCCCAGCATTTT	CASSFSRGAGGSNQPQHF
-	few	TRBV27	TRBJ2-1	TGTGCCAGCAGTTTAGTTCTCCTGAGCTCCTACAATGAGCAGTTCTTC	CASSLVLLSSYNEQFF
-	many	TRBV4-3	TRBJ2-1	TGCGCCAGCAGCCAAGCGGGAAGATACAATGAGCAGTTCTTC	CASSQAGRYNEQFF
TRBD2	-	TRBV11-2	TRBJ2-1	TGTGCCAGCAGGTCTGTCGGGAGGGGCAATGAGCAGTTCTTC	CASRSVGRGNEQFF
-	many	TRBV7-2	TRBJ1-1	TGTGCCAGCAGCTTAGAACTGGGGTTTATCGCTGAAGCTTTCTTT	CASSLELGFIAEAFF
-	many	TRBV6-2/TRBV6-3	TRBJ2-7	TGTGCCAGCAGTTACCAACGGGCGAGCTCCTACGAGCAGTACTTC	CASSYQRASSYEQYF
-	-	TRBV9	TRBJ2-7	TGTGCCAGCAGCCCGGGACCCACCGAGCCCATGACCTACGAGCAGTGCTTC	CASSPGPTEPMTYEQCF
TRBD2	many	TRBV6-5	TRBJ2-7	TGTGCCAGCAGTTACTCGATGGCTAGCGGGAGTGGCGAGCAGTACTTC	CASSYSMASGSGEQYF
-	many	TRBV27	TRBJ1-4	TGTGCCAGCAGTTCCCTAATGACTAATGAAAAACTGTTTTTT	CASSSLMTNEKLFF
-	-	TRBV20-1	TRBJ2-3	TGCAGTGCTAGCCCCGAAGGCGCAGATACGCAGTATTTT	CSASPEGADTQYF
-	many	TRBV11-2	TRBJ2-1	TGTGCCAGCAGCGAAAATGAGCAGTTCTTC	CASSENEQFF
-	-	TRBV5-6	TRBJ2-7	TGTGCCAGCAGCTTAGGGGTACGAAACGAGCAGTACTTC	CASSLGVRNEQYF
-	-	TRBV28	TRBJ2-7	TGTGCCAGCAGTTTCAGAGGACTAAACTCCTACGAGCAGTACTTC	CASSFRGLNSYEQYF
TRBD1	many	TRBV4-3	TRBJ1-4	TGCGCCAGCAGCCAAGATATGACAGGGTGGGGTGAAAAACTGTTTTTT	CASSQDMTGWGEKLFF
-	many	TRBV29-1	TRBJ1-2	TGCAGCGTTGAAGGGTACATGGGGATGGGCTATGGCTACACCTTC	CSVEGYMGMGYGYTF
TRBD1	-	TRBV30	TRBJ2-7	TGTGCCTGGAGTGGGGGACAGGGGCTCGAGCAGTACTTC	CAWSGGQGLEQYF
TRBD2	few	TRBV11-3	TRBJ2-7	TGTGCCAGCAGCCAAACCGGACTAGCGGGAGTATATGAGCAGTACTTC	CASSQTGLAGVYEQYF
-	few	TRBV7-2	TRBJ2-1	TGTGCCAGCAGCTTAGGTGGGTTCTCCTACAATGAGCAGTTCTTC	CASSLGGFSYNEQFF
TRBD1	-	TRBV6-2/TRBV6-3	TRBJ1-5	TGTGCCAGCAGAGGGACAGGGGGTCGAAATCAGCCCCAGCATTTT	CASRGTGGRNQPQHF
-	many	TRBV4-1	TRBJ1-1	TGCGCCAGCAGCCAAGCCCCGAGGGACACTGAAGCTTTCTTT	CASSQAPRDTEAFF
TRBD2	-	TRBV6-5	TRBJ2-7	TGTGCCAGCAGTTACTCAGGCGGGGGGAGTCCCTACGAGCAGCACTTC	CASSYSGGGSPYEQHF
-	many	TRBV4-3	TRBJ2-7	TGCGCCAGCAGCCAAGTTACAGGGTCCTACGAGCAGTACTTC	CASSQVTGSYEQYF
-	once	TRBV25-1	TRBJ2-5	TGTGCCAGCAGTGAATCCCCCCCGACAGGAGGGTACCAAGAGACCCAGTACTTC	CASSESPPTGGYQETQYF